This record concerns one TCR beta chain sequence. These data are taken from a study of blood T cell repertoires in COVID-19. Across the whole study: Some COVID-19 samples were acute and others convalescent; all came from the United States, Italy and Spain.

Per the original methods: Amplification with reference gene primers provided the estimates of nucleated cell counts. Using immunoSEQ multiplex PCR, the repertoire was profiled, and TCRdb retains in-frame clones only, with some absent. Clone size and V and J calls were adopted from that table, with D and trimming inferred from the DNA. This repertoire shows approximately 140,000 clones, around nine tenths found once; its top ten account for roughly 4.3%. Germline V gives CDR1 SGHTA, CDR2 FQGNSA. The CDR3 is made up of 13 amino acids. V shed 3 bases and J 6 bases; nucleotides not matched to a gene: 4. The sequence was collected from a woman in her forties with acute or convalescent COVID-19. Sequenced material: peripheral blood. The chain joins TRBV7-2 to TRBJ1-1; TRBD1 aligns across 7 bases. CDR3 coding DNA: TGTGCCAGCAGCTTTACAGGGGAAGCTGAAGCTTTCTTT. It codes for CASSFTGEAEAFF.